This T cell receptor beta chain was identified in a study of CD8 T cells in ankylosing spondylitis. TCRdb analysed the 5' RACE reads with MiXCR anew, one entry per CDR3 protein. The sample has around 250,000 distinct CDR3 sequences, about 18% seen once. This clonotype has at least ten counts. Sequencing was performed on blood, either unsorted or a sorted T cell fraction (not recorded which). The origin of this receptor is a male donor with ankylosing spondylitis or in good health (not recorded which).

The DNA of the CDR3 is TGCAGCGTTGTTCGGCTAGCGGGAGGGTATGAGCAGTTCTTC. This encodes CSVVRLAGGYEQFF. The chain is built from TRBV29-1 and TRBJ2-1, with 12 bases that match TRBD2. The CDR3 consists of 14 residues. With V trimmed by 4 bases and J by 8 bases, 6 bases remained unmatched. Germline CDR1 reads SQVTM; CDR2 reads ANQGSEA.